Shown below are 21 T cell receptor beta chains from a single sample sequenced in a study of T cells of healthy individuals. TCRdb re-derived calls from the 5' RACE reads in MiXCR, one entry per CDR3 protein. The sample contains 85,000 to 100,000 distinct CDR3 sequences, 15% to 20% of which appear only once. All receptors derive from a human donor in good health.

This clonotype was counted a few times. The V and J genes are TRBV20-1 and TRBJ1-4, with D possibly matching TRBD1 (5 bases). The CDR3 loop spans 13 amino acids. V shed 5 bases and J shed 4 bases, with 11 bases lying between them. Germline CDR1 is DFQATT and CDR2 is SNEGSKA (reference sequence). The CDR3 is CSAPGPINEKLFF. DNA for the CDR3: TGCAGTGCTCCGGGACCGATTAATGAAAAACTGTTTTTT.

This clonotype was seen a few times. This chain links TRBV27 with TRBJ1-1; D gene ambiguous. The germline gives CDR1 MNHEY, CDR2 SMNVEV (reference sequence). V lost 2 bases, J lost 1 base, and 11 bases lay in between. The CDR3 length is 15 residues. The CDR3 DNA is TGTGCCAGCAGTTTACGCACGCCGGAGAACACTGAAGCTTTCTTT. Protein product: CASSLRTPENTEAFF.

The chain employs TRBV20-1 and TRBJ2-7; 8 nucleotides match TRBD1. The V and J ends lost 6 bases and 0 bases, in that order; junction bases with no gene match: 7. The V gene's germline CDR1 is DFQATT and CDR2 SNEGSKA (reference sequence). The CDR3 is made up of 14 amino acids. CDR3 sequence: CSAPQGALSYEQYF. The CDR3 DNA follows: TGCAGTGCCCCCCAGGGGGCCCTCTCCTACGAGCAGTACTTC.

The CDR3 here is CASNLREPYNEQFF. Here the CDR3 DNA reads TGTGCCAGCAATCTCCGGGAGCCCTACAATGAGCAGTTCTTC. The V and J genes are TRBV7-9 and TRBJ2-1, with a possible D match to TRBD2 (6 bases). Germline V gene sequence: CDR1 SEHNR, CDR2 FQNEAQ (reference sequence). This CDR3 has 14 amino acids. V was pared by 7 bases and J by 2 bases, with 12 bases between.

With regard to this clonotype: One end of the junction is discordant with germline, which a read error may explain. The chain carries TRBV10-3 and TRBJ1-1; D is undetermined. This CDR3 has 14 residues. Germline values: CDR1 ENHRY, CDR2 SYGVKD. The CDR3 protein is CAISVGPPGTEALF. CDR3 in DNA: TGTGCCATCAGTGTTGGGCCCCCGGGCACTGAAGCTCTCTTT.

The V and J genes are TRBV10-3 and TRBJ2-5, with TRBD1 matching over 9 bases. V gave up 6 bases and J gave up 5 bases; unmatched junction bases: 4. The CDR3 runs 13 residues. The germline CDR1 and CDR2 sequences are ENHRY and SYGVKD. Written as DNA, the CDR3 is TGTGCCATCAGGGGACAGGGAATGGAGACCCAGTACTTC. Its translation: CAIRGQGMETQYF.

This clonotype has a count of ten or more. The chain employs TRBV6-2 or TRBV6-3 and TRBJ1-2; D possibly corresponds to TRBD1 (6 bases). CDR1 and CDR2 from the germline V gene are MNHEY and SVGEGT. V was cut by 5 bases and J by 1 base, with 8 bases left in between. This CDR3 region has 13 residues. In nucleotides, the CDR3 is TGTGCCAGCAGTGACAGGATTAACTATGGCTACACCTTC. Encoded protein: CASSDRINYGYTF.

The table lists this clonotype with many counts. This chain connects TRBV19 to TRBJ1-5, with 9 bases identical to TRBD1. The length of the CDR3 is 16 residues. V lost 4 bases, J lost 0 bases, and 4 bases stayed unmatched. Germline-derived CDR1 and CDR2 are LNHDA and SQIVND (reference sequence). As DNA, the CDR3 is TGTGCCAGTAGTACTTTGGACAGGGGTAGCAATCAGCCCCAGCATTTT. As protein: CASSTLDRGSNQPQHF.

The genes are TRBV27 and TRBJ2-1; weak D call: TRBD2 (5 bases). Deletions cut 3 bases from V and 4 bases from J, with 10 bases between. Germline V lookup: CDR1 MNHEY, CDR2 SMNVEV (reference sequence). The CDR3 has 14 amino acids. The DNA of the CDR3 is TGTGCCAGCAGTTTCGAGCGGACTTACAATGAGCAGTTCTTC. Protein sequence: CASSFERTYNEQFF.

The table lists this clonotype with a few counts. The genes are TRBV28 and TRBJ2-7, with 8 bases matching TRBD2. Germline V gene sequence: CDR1 MDHEN, CDR2 SYDVKM. This CDR3 is 15 amino acids long. Germline trimming cut 6 bases from V and 2 bases from J; bases unmatched to any gene: 9. The DNA for the CDR3 is TGTGCCAGCAGATCCCCCGGGACTAGGACCTACGAGCAGTACTTC. Translating gives CASRSPGTRTYEQYF.

This clonotype has a count of ten or more. V and J are TRBV30 and TRBJ2-1; D may be TRBD1 (6 bases). The CDR3 loop spans 14 amino acids. The germline CDR1 and CDR2 sequences are GTSNPN and SVGIG (reference sequence). V shed 2 bases and J shed 3 bases, with 11 bases lying between them. The CDR3 spells CAWSQTGSYNEQFF. CDR3 nucleotides: TGTGCCTGGAGTCAGACAGGAAGCTACAATGAGCAGTTCTTC. Supplemented by reference TRBV30 and TRBJ2-1, the full variable domain reads SQTIHQWPATLVQPVGSPLSLECTVEGTSNPNLYWYRQAAGRGLQLLFYSVGIGQISSEVPQNLSASRPQDRQFILSSKKLLLSDSGFYLCAWSQTGSYNEQFFGPGTRLTVL.

The V and J genes are TRBV9 and TRBJ1-6; the match to TRBD1 covers 9 bases. The CDR3 loop spans 15 amino acids. V was clipped by 0 bases and J by 9 bases; unmatched bases: 4. CDR1 and CDR2 (germline): SGDLS, YYNGEE. CDR3 in DNA: TGTGCCAGCAGCGTAGGCGGGACAGGGCCTTCACCCCTCCACTTT. This gives the protein CASSVGGTGPSPLHF.

This clonotype has only one observation. V usage is TRBV7-2 and J usage is TRBJ2-3, with 8 nucleotides matching TRBD1. The CDR3 spans 12 residues. The V gene's germline CDR1 is SGHTA and CDR2 FQGNSA. The V segment lost 4 bases and the J segment 9 bases; nucleotides outside the gene matches: 3. DNA for the CDR3: TGTGCCAGCAGCTCGGACAGGGTAACGCAGTATTTT. Translated, it gives CASSSDRVTQYF.

The CDR3 sequence: CASSSSGGGQGSYEQYF. The CDR3 DNA reads as TGCGCCAGCAGCTCCTCAGGTGGAGGACAGGGTTCCTACGAGCAGTACTTC. The chain combines TRBV5-1 with TRBJ2-7; 8 nucleotides align to TRBD1. Germline V gene sequence: CDR1 SGHRS, CDR2 YFSETQ. V shed 3 bases, J shed 1 base, and the junction held 12 bases outside the gene matches. There are 17 residues in the CDR3.

This clonotype was observed a handful of times. The genes are TRBV5-6 and TRBJ2-1; weak D call: TRBD2 (6 bases). Trimming took 4 bases from V and 4 from J, leaving 18 bases between them. From germline, CDR1 is SGHDT and CDR2 YYEEEE. This CDR3 region has 16 residues. The CDR3 DNA follows: TGTGCCAGCAGCGCAGATGCCGGGACTTGGTACAATGAGCAGTTCTTC. Translated: CASSADAGTWYNEQFF.

This clonotype showed up just a few times. The rearrangement joins TRBV4-1 to TRBJ1-1; D remains ambiguous. The CDR3 runs 15 residues. Trimming took 0 bases from V and 5 from J, leaving 13 bases between them. Looked up from germline, CDR1 is MGHRA and CDR2 is YSYEKL. The CDR3 sequence is CASSQEVGGKTEAFF. In DNA, the CDR3 is TGCGCCAGCAGCCAAGAGGTAGGAGGGAAAACTGAAGCTTTCTTT.

This clonotype was seen repeatedly, ten times or more. This sequence joins TRBV20-1 and TRBJ1-6, with 8 bases aligning to TRBD1. CDR1 is DFQATT, CDR2 SNEGSKA, per germline (reference sequence). The V segment lost 5 bases and the J segment 8 bases; nucleotides outside the gene matches: 8. The CDR3 totals 14 residues. The CDR3 nucleotides read TGCAGTGCTTACCCGACAGGGGCGGATTCACCCCTCCACTTT. This codes for CSAYPTGADSPLHF.

This clonotype has just a few counts. The chain carries TRBV20-1 and TRBJ1-6; 9 positions match TRBD1. After removal of 4 bases from V and 9 bases from J, the junction contained 4 bases not matched to a gene. In germline, CDR1 is DFQATT, CDR2 SNEGSKA (reference sequence). This CDR3 is 13 amino acids long. This CDR3 reads CSAIGQGTSPLHF. The CDR3 coding sequence is TGCAGTGCTATCGGACAGGGGACTTCACCCCTCCACTTT.

The chain couples TRBV20-1 to TRBJ2-5; no reliable D call. Per germline, CDR1 DFQATT and CDR2 SNEGSKA (reference sequence). The CDR3 runs to 12 residues. V dropped 2 bases and J dropped 2 bases, with 6 bases sitting between them. The CDR3 is CSARIKQETQYF. CDR3 DNA: TGCAGTGCTAGAATAAAACAAGAGACCCAGTACTTC.

The chain combines TRBV28 with TRBJ2-1, with D hard to call. Between the trimmed V and J ends, which lost 3 bases and 7 bases, there was a span of 13 bases. The CDR3 totals 14 residues. Germline values: CDR1 MDHEN, CDR2 SYDVKM. In DNA form, the CDR3 reads TGTGCCAGCAGTTTCCTACCCCGTGGGAATGAGCAGTTCTTC. Protein product: CASSFLPRGNEQFF.

This clonotype occurred a few times. One end of the junction varies from germline; a read error may be responsible. The chain combines TRBV19 with TRBJ2-5, with D tentatively TRBD2 (6 bases). CDR1 is LNHDA and CDR2 is SQIVND in the germline V gene (reference sequence). The CDR3 covers 16 residues. The CDR3 loop is CVSSRGGSYNQETQYF. The CDR3 DNA follows: TGTGTCAGTAGTAGGGGAGGCAGCTACAACCAAGAGACCCAGTACTTC.